These T cell receptor beta chains were read from a single sample in a study of cytomegalovirus exposure and HLA in healthy donors. Profiling relied on immunoSEQ multiplex PCR, and the TCRdb table lists in-frame clones only, not all of them. The sample lists 150,000 to 200,000 clones, roughly 85% seen once, with roughly 15% in the top ten. What was sequenced was PBMCs. The receptors come from a young man in good health and CMV-seropositive. The CDR3 runs from the conserved cysteine through the conserved F or W. D genes are given only for firm matches. Size is omitted from some rows. Given values are once, few, many or a class for expanded clones.

V gene	clone size	J gene	D gene	CDR3 DNA	CDR3 protein
TRBV9	-	TRBJ1-2	TRBD1	TGTGCCAGCAGCTTCGGGACAGGGGAGGATGGCTACACCTTC	CASSFGTGEDGYTF
TRBV27	-	TRBJ2-7	-	TGTGCCAGCCAGATCGGGGTGGGGGGAAACGAGCAGTACTTC	CASQIGVGGNEQYF
TRBV15	-	TRBJ2-7	-	TGTGCCACCAGCAGAGATCGACTCACTACTCCTAACGAGCAGTACTTC	CATSRDRLTTPNEQYF
TRBV5-6	-	TRBJ1-1	TRBD1	TGTGCCAGCAGTTTTGCTGCAGGGGGGTACCCTGAAGCTTTCTTT	CASSFAAGGYPEAFF
TRBV18	-	TRBJ1-1	-	TGTGCCAGCTCACCAAGGGGTATGGTCACTGAAGCTTTCTTT	CASSPRGMVTEAFF
TRBV6-5	-	TRBJ2-3	-	TGTGCCAGCAGTCCTTCACAGACAGATACGCAGTATTTT	CASSPSQTDTQYF
TRBV18	-	TRBJ2-3	-	TGTGCCAGCTCACCGTCAGTAGATACGCAGTATTTT	CASSPSVDTQYF
TRBV9	-	TRBJ2-3	-	TGTGCCAGCAGCGTAAGCCCGGATACGCAGTATTTT	CASSVSPDTQYF
TRBV5-8	-	TRBJ2-7	-	TGTGCCAGCAGCATCGGACACCGCTACGAGCAGTACTTC	CASSIGHRYEQYF
TRBV4-1	-	TRBJ1-4	-	TGCGCCAGCAGCGTAGGGACAAATGAAAAACTGTTTTTT	CASSVGTNEKLFF
TRBV27	-	TRBJ1-5	-	TGTGCCAGCAGTTTAGCCGGGACTTGGAATCAGCCCCAGCATTTT	CASSLAGTWNQPQHF
TRBV7-7	-	TRBJ2-1	TRBD2	TGTGCCAGCAGCCAGGGACTAGCGGGCGATCCGCAGTTCTTC	CASSQGLAGDPQFF
TRBV6-5	-	TRBJ2-7	TRBD1	TGTGCCAGCAGTCTTGGGACAGGGGGGCACGAGCAGTACTTC	CASSLGTGGHEQYF
TRBV6-1	-	TRBJ1-1	-	TGTGCCAGCAAAGACTTACCCGAAAATCGCGCTTTCTTT	CASKDLPENRAFF
TRBV29-1	-	TRBJ2-5	-	TGCAGCGTTAACAGGGTTGGGGTGGAGACCCAGTACTTC	CSVNRVGVETQYF
TRBV28	-	TRBJ2-3	TRBD2	TGTGCCAGCAGCTTGGGATGGGGGGGACGAGAGACAGATACGCAGTATTTT	CASSLGWGGRETDTQYF
TRBV12-5	-	TRBJ2-1	-	TGTGCTAGTGGTTTGGTGTTGGGTAGCGGCAATGAGCAGTTCTTC	CASGLVLGSGNEQFF
TRBV10-3	once	TRBJ2-1	-	TGTGCCATCAGTGAGAGCAGCGTTTCCTACAATGAGCAGTTCTTC	CAISESSVSYNEQFF
TRBV6-5	-	TRBJ1-2	-	TGTGCCAGCAGTTACTCGGCTCGAGGTTACAGGGATGGCTACACCTTC	CASSYSARGYRDGYTF
TRBV6-1	-	TRBJ2-2	TRBD2	TGTGCCAGCAGTGAAGGGAGCGGGGCGAACACCGGGGAGCTGTTTTTT	CASSEGSGANTGELFF
TRBV29-1	-	TRBJ2-5	-	TGCAGCGTTGGGGGCGGGGTCGCCCAAGAGACCCAGTACTTC	CSVGGGVAQETQYF
TRBV7-2	few	TRBJ1-2	TRBD1	TGTGCCAGCAGCCTCGGGACAGTGGGAGGCTACACCTTC	CASSLGTVGGYTF
TRBV27	once	TRBJ2-5	-	TGTGCCAGCAGGCGGACTACGGGGGAGACCCAGTACTTC	CASRRTTGETQYF
TRBV19	-	TRBJ2-7	-	TGTGCCAGTAGTCCCAGCGTGGCCCATTCCTACGAGCAGTACTTC	CASSPSVAHSYEQYF
TRBV30	-	TRBJ2-7	-	TGTGCCTGGAAGGTTAAGGGGCGCGTCGTCGAGCAGTACTTC	CAWKVKGRVVEQYF
TRBV18	-	TRBJ1-3	-	TGTGCCAGCTCACCAGAGCAAAACACCATATATTTT	CASSPEQNTIYF
TRBV2	-	TRBJ2-2	-	TGTGCCTCGAGGCAGGACTCGAACACCGGGGAGCTGTTTTTT	CASRQDSNTGELFF
TRBV7-3	few	TRBJ1-6	-	TGTGCCAGCAGCTCGTCGGGGAGAGGTTCACCCCTCCACTTT	CASSSSGRGSPLHF
TRBV28	once	TRBJ2-5	TRBD2	TGTGCCAGCCAGGGGACTAGCGGGGGGGTGTACCAAGAGACCCAGTACTTC	CASQGTSGGVYQETQYF
TRBV2	-	TRBJ2-1	-	TGTGCCAGCAGCGTGTCGGACAGTACCTACAATGAGCAGTTCTTC	CASSVSDSTYNEQFF